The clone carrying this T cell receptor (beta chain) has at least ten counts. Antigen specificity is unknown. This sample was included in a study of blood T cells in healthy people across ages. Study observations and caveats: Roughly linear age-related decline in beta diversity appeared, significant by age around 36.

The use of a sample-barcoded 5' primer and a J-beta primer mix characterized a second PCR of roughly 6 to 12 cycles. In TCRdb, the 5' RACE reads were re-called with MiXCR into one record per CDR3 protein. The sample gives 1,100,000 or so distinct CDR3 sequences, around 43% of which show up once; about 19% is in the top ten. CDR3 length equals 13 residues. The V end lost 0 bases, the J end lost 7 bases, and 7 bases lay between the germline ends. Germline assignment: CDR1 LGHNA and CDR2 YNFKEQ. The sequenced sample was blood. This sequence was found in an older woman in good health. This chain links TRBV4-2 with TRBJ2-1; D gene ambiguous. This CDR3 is CASSQDPGNEQFF. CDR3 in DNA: TGTGCCAGCAGCCAAGATCCCGGGAATGAGCAGTTCTTC.